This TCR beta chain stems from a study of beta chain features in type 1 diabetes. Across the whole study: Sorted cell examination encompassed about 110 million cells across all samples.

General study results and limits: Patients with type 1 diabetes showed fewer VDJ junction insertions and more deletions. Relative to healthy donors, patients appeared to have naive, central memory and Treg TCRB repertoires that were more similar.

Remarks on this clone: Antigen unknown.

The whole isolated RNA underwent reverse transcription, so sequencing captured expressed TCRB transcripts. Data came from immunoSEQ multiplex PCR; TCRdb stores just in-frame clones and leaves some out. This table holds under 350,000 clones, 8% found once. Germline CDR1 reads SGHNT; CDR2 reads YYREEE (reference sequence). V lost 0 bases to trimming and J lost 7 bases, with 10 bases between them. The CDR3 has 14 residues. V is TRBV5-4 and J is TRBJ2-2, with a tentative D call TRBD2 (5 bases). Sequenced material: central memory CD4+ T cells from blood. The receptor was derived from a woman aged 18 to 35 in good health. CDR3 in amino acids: CASSLDWESGELFF. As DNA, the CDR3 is TGTGCCAGCAGCTTGGACTGGGAGAGCGGGGAGCTGTTTTTT.